These 17 T cell receptor beta chains originate from one sample sequenced in a study of T-cell memory formation after mild COVID-19. From the 5' RACE reads, TCRdb called clonotypes with MiXCR, one entry per CDR3 protein. The table lists tens of thousands of distinct CDR3 sequences, about an eighth of them singletons, with roughly 29% in the top ten. Material for sequencing was PBMCs or a T cell subset sorted from them (not recorded which). These receptors were obtained from a man aged 18-30 years who had mild COVID-19 (a few samples of this study predate the infection). Cell type and time point are not known.

This clonotype was counted many times. The CDR3: CSGGLQGDETQYF. The CDR3 DNA reads TGCAGCGGCGGGTTACAGGGGGACGAGACCCAGTACTTC. This chain uses TRBV29-1 with TRBJ2-5; 8 bases line up with TRBD1. The germline V gene has CDR1 SQVTM and CDR2 ANQGSEA. The length of the CDR3 is 13 residues. V gave up 7 bases and J gave up 5 bases; unmatched junction bases: 9.

This clonotype showed up just a few times. This chain links TRBV4-3 with TRBJ2-6, with D tentatively TRBD1 or TRBD2 (7 bases each). Trimming removed 0 bases from V and 4 bases from J, with 19 bases in between. The V gene's germline CDR1 is LGHNA and CDR2 YSLEER. This CDR3 is 19 amino acids long. The CDR3 region is CASSQDLVQGRAGANVLTF. CDR3 in DNA: TGCGCCAGCAGCCAAGATCTAGTACAGGGGAGGGCCGGGGCCAACGTCCTGACTTTC.

The table lists this clonotype with many counts. The chain uses TRBV11-2 and TRBJ2-7, with 9 nucleotides matching TRBD2. Germline V lookup: CDR1 SGHAT, CDR2 FQNNGV. V shed 9 bases, J shed 5 bases, and the junction held 11 bases outside the gene matches. This CDR3 comprises 14 residues. The CDR3 loop is CARRSGTSRHEQYF. The CDR3 DNA sequence: TGTGCCAGGAGGTCCGGGACTAGCCGCCACGAGCAGTACTTC.

The chain has TRBV11-2 and TRBJ2-1; D tentatively reads TRBD1 or TRBD2 (5 bases each). The germline CDR1 and CDR2 sequences are SGHAT and FQNNGV. V was pared by 5 bases and J by 2 bases, with 13 bases between. The CDR3 totals 15 residues. This chain's CDR3 is CASSDYGGTYNEQFF. CDR3 sequence (DNA): TGTGCCAGCAGCGACTATGGGGGTACCTACAATGAGCAGTTCTTC.

There are many counts of this clonotype. The V call is TRBV5-1, the J call TRBJ1-6, with D possibly matching TRBD1 (6 bases). The germline CDR1 and CDR2 sequences are SGHRS and YFSETQ. This CDR3 is 16 amino acids long. V lost 5 bases and J lost 0, with 12 bases in between. The CDR3 region has the DNA TGCGCCAGCAGGACACAGGGCGGCTCCTATAATTCACCCCTCCACTTT. It is translated as CASRTQGGSYNSPLHF.

At least ten counts were recorded for this clonotype. This rearrangement joins TRBV5-4 to TRBJ2-5; 9 positions agree with TRBD1. The J segment lost 5 bases and the V segment lost 2 bases, leaving 4 bases of the junction unmatched. CDR1 SGHNT and CDR2 YYREEE come from the germline V gene (reference sequence). The CDR3 sequence is 14 residues long. The CDR3 region is CASSLQGALETQYF. Here the CDR3 DNA reads TGTGCCAGCAGCTTACAGGGGGCGCTGGAGACCCAGTACTTC.

This clonotype was detected many times. This chain joins TRBV20-1 and TRBJ2-1; the match to TRBD1 covers 7 bases. The CDR3 loop spans 14 amino acids. V gave up 5 bases and J gave up 16 bases; unmatched junction bases: 20. Looked up from germline, CDR1 is DFQATT and CDR2 is SNEGSKA (reference sequence). The DNA for the CDR3 is TGCAGTGCTTTACCCCCCGGGACAGTCCCTCCGGGATTCTTC. This codes for CSALPPGTVPPGFF.

By its share, this clonotype is medium-sized. The V call is TRBV5-1, the J call TRBJ2-3; 7 bases line up with TRBD1. The CDR3 runs to 15 residues. The trim removed 4 bases at V and 2 bases at J, leaving 7 bases unmatched. Germline-derived CDR1 and CDR2 are SGHRS and YFSETQ. The CDR3 spells CASSLRTGVTDTQYF. CDR3 DNA: TGCGCCAGCAGCCTAAGGACAGGAGTCACAGATACGCAGTATTTT.

In this sample, this clonotype turned up many times. The chain has TRBV11-3 and TRBJ2-1; TRBD2 aligns across 11 bases. CDR3 length equals 15 residues. Germline values: CDR1 SGHNT, CDR2 YENEEA. Trimming removed 3 bases from V and 10 bases from J; junction bases left unmatched: 8. Here the CDR3 DNA reads TGTGCCAGCAGCTTGTCCCTAGCGGGGGGTGAAGAGCAGTTCTTC. Translated, it gives CASSLSLAGGEEQFF.

This clonotype was counted ten times or more. This chain uses TRBV11-2 with TRBJ2-3; TRBD1 aligns across 11 bases. Germline assignment: CDR1 SGHAT and CDR2 FQNNGV. The ends lost 6 bases at V and 3 bases at J; junction bases unmatched: 8. The CDR3 sequence is 16 residues long. The CDR3 region is CASSHGQGAVTDTQYF. CDR3 in DNA: TGTGCCAGCAGTCACGGACAGGGGGCTGTGACAGATACGCAGTATTTT.

This clonotype was detected many times. The chain recombines TRBV2 with TRBJ2-3; D could derive from TRBD1 or TRBD2 (5 bases each). The CDR3 is 14 residues long. V lost 8 bases and J lost 4, with 16 bases in between. Germline assignment: CDR1 SNHLY and CDR2 FYNNEI. The CDR3 loop reads CASQWDPISDTQYF. The CDR3 DNA sequence: TGTGCCAGCCAGTGGGACCCTATTTCAGATACGCAGTATTTT.

This clonotype has ten or more counts. V gene TRBV5-1 combines with J gene TRBJ1-2; 7 nucleotides align to TRBD1. The CDR3 has 13 residues. Germline CDR1 and CDR2: SGHRS and YFSETQ. With 0 bases clipped from V and 6 bases from J, the junction kept 2 bases outside the gene matches. The CDR3 is CASSLAQGNGYTF. The CDR3 coding sequence is TGCGCCAGCAGCTTGGCACAGGGGAATGGCTACACCTTC.

This clonotype was picked up many times. The V gene is TRBV7-2, the J gene TRBJ1-5; tentatively, D is TRBD1 (5 bases). Germline V gene data show CDR1 as SGHTA and CDR2 as FQGNSA. V dropped 5 bases and J dropped 9 bases, with 14 bases sitting between them. There are 13 residues in the CDR3. The CDR3 here is CASSIGGVRPQHF. CDR3 nucleotide sequence: TGTGCCAGCAGCATAGGAGGGGTGAGGCCCCAGCATTTT.

This clonotype was picked up many times. The gene calls are TRBV4-3 and TRBJ2-3, with TRBD2 matching over 9 bases. The CDR3 sequence is 16 residues long. Germline V gives CDR1 LGHNA, CDR2 YSLEER. Losses at the gene ends were 0 bases for V and 5 bases for J; bases not matched to a gene: 6. The CDR3 reads CASSQDPSGALDTQYF. The CDR3 nucleotides are TGCGCCAGCAGCCAAGACCCTAGCGGGGCCCTAGATACGCAGTATTTT.

This clonotype was detected ten times or more. The rearrangement joins TRBV27 to TRBJ2-5, with D perhaps matching TRBD2 (5 bases). Germline V CDR1 and CDR2: MNHEY, SMNVEV (reference sequence). This CDR3 has 13 amino acids. V dropped 6 bases and J dropped 5 bases, with 13 bases sitting between them. CDR3 sequence (DNA): TGTGCCAGCAGCTCGAGGGTGAGGGAGACCCAGTACTTC. Translating gives CASSSRVRETQYF.

This clonotype was counted ten times or more. This chain's CDR3 is CSVALAAETQYF. Written as DNA, the CDR3 is TGCAGCGTTGCCCTAGCGGCCGAGACCCAGTACTTC. The chain has TRBV29-1 and TRBJ2-5; 7 bases fit TRBD2. Per the germline V gene, CDR1 is SQVTM and CDR2 is ANQGSEA. V lost 4 bases and J lost 5; bases outside the gene matches: 4. This CDR3 comprises 12 residues.

This clonotype was counted ten times or more. This chain links TRBV25-1 with TRBJ2-5; no clear D gene. CDR1 MGHDK and CDR2 SYGVNS come from the germline V gene. V lost 4 bases, J lost 5 bases, and 2 bases lay in between. The CDR3 sequence is 10 residues long. CDR3 sequence (DNA): TGTGCCAGCAGTGGGGAGACCCAGTACTTC. Protein product: CASSGETQYF.